This is a list of T cell receptor beta chains from one sample in a study of blood T cell repertoires in COVID-19. Generated by immunoSEQ multiplex PCR, the TCRdb table keeps only in-frame clones and is missing some. There are around 20,000 clones in the sample; 88% occur only once, and 9.5% to 12% lies in the top ten. The specimen was peripheral blood. The receptors derive from a human donor in a cohort sampled during active COVID-19. The donor label of this sample is uncertain. CDR3s include the opening cysteine and the closing phenylalanine or tryptophan. A D gene is named only where the DNA matches it firmly. The listing skips clone size in some rows; elsewhere it reads once, few, many or a size class.

clone size	D gene	V gene	J gene	CDR3 protein	CDR3 DNA
-	-	TRBV28	TRBJ2-6	CASSFGRGIFSGANVLTF	TGTGCCAGCAGTTTCGGCAGGGGTATTTTCTCTGGGGCCAACGTCCTGACTTTC
-	TRBD2	TRBV5-5	TRBJ2-2	CASSSRVAGNTGELFF	TGTGCCAGCAGCTCCCGGGTAGCGGGGAACACCGGGGAGCTGTTTTTT
-	-	TRBV28	TRBJ2-6	CASSLGHSGANVLTF	TGTGCCAGCAGTTTGGGGCACTCTGGGGCCAACGTCCTGACTTTC
-	-	TRBV5-1	TRBJ1-1	CASSLGDITAAFF	TGCGCCAGCAGTTTGGGGGACATAACGGCGGCTTTCTTT
-	TRBD2	TRBV28	TRBJ2-5	CASSLGVGGVETQYF	TGTGCCAGCAGTTTAGGGGTGGGAGGGGTTGAGACCCAGTACTTC
-	-	TRBV10-3	TRBJ2-1	CAISSGGDEQFF	TGTGCCATCAGTTCGGGGGGCGATGAGCAGTTCTTC
few	TRBD1	TRBV15	TRBJ2-6	CATSLTGAGGANVLTF	TGTGCCACCAGCCTGACAGGGGCCGGAGGGGCCAACGTCCTGACTTTC
few	TRBD2	TRBV5-1	TRBJ2-7	CASSLSGRASYEQYF	TGCGCCAGCAGCCTTAGCGGGAGGGCCTCTTACGAGCAGTACTTC
-	TRBD2	TRBV25-1	TRBJ2-3	CASSEKSGRSLWTQYF	TGTGCCAGCAGTGAAAAGAGCGGGAGGTCGCTGTGGACGCAGTATTTT
few	-	TRBV27	TRBJ1-2	CASAQAGTNSYTF	TGTGCCAGCGCCCAGGCCGGGACAAACTCATACACCTTC
-	-	TRBV5-1	TRBJ2-2	CASSLDSNTGELFF	TGCGCCAGCAGCCTGGACAGTAACACCGGGGAGCTGTTTTTT
-	TRBD2	TRBV7-2	TRBJ2-1	CASSLFATSGAYNEQFF	TGTGCCAGCAGCTTATTTGCGACTAGCGGAGCCTACAATGAGCAGTTCTTC
-	-	TRBV14	TRBJ2-7	CASSQVRSSYEQYF	TGTGCCAGCAGCCAAGTCCGTAGCTCCTACGAGCAGTACTTC
-	TRBD1	TRBV2	TRBJ1-5	CASRQGGNQPQHF	TGTGCCAGCAGGCAGGGGGGCAATCAGCCCCAGCATTTT
-	TRBD1	TRBV28	TRBJ1-4	CASSDWTGVANEKLFF	TGTGCCAGCAGTGATTGGACAGGGGTAGCTAATGAAAAACTGTTTTTT
-	-	TRBV2	TRBJ1-4	CASSEEFSGQKLFF	TGTGCCAGCAGTGAAGAATTCTCAGGTCAAAAACTGTTTTTT
-	-	TRBV7-8	TRBJ2-3	CASSLVQRSDTQYF	TGTGCCAGCAGCTTAGTTCAGCGGTCAGATACGCAGTATTTT
-	TRBD2	TRBV9	TRBJ2-1	CASSLGLAGDYGNEQFF	TGTGCCAGCAGCCTTGGACTAGCGGGAGACTACGGCAATGAGCAGTTCTTC
-	-	TRBV18	TRBJ1-1	CASSPSFGRNTEAFF	TGTGCCAGCTCACCTTCTTTTGGGCGGAACACTGAAGCTTTCTTT
-	-	TRBV19	TRBJ2-2	CASSIDKRAAGELFF	TGTGCCAGTAGTATAGATAAGCGGGCGGCCGGGGAGCTGTTTTTT
-	TRBD2	TRBV5-1	TRBJ2-7	CASSGETSGRGYEQYF	TGCGCCAGCAGCGGAGAGACTAGCGGGAGAGGTTACGAGCAGTACTTC
-	TRBD1	TRBV5-1	TRBJ2-5	CASSQLTGGMETQYF	TGCGCCAGCAGCCAACTGACAGGGGGGATGGAGACCCAGTACTTC
-	TRBD1	TRBV5-1	TRBJ1-3	CASRRGTGYMNTIYF	TGCGCCAGCAGGCGTGGGACAGGGTATATGAACACCATATATTTT
-	-	TRBV13	TRBJ2-7	CASSLAYGSYEQYF	TGTGCCAGCAGCTTAGCCTACGGGAGTTACGAGCAGTACTTC
-	-	TRBV19	TRBJ2-3	CASSTDGSGGAYTQYF	TGTGCCAGTAGTACGGACGGTAGCGGAGGGGCTTATACGCAGTATTTT
-	TRBD1	TRBV27	TRBJ1-6	CASSFSAGGSPLHF	TGTGCCAGCAGTTTCTCCGCAGGGGGCTCACCCCTCCACTTT
-	TRBD1	TRBV30	TRBJ2-7	CAWSSRTGGYEQYF	TGTGCCTGGAGTTCCCGGACAGGGGGCTACGAGCAGTACTTC
-	-	TRBV27	TRBJ1-5	CASSLKRYQPQHF	TGTGCCAGCAGTTTAAAGCGATATCAGCCCCAGCATTTT
-	-	TRBV2	TRBJ2-2	CASGGIGTSTGELFF	TGTGCCAGCGGGGGGATTGGGACCAGCACCGGGGAGCTGTTTTTT
-	-	TRBV5-1	TRBJ2-2	CASSLAASFTGELFF	TGCGCCAGCAGCTTGGCGGCTAGCTTCACCGGGGAGCTGTTTTTT
-	TRBD1	TRBV5-1	TRBJ2-7	CASSLGTSGTDPYEQYF	TGCGCCAGCAGCTTGGGGACCTCCGGGACAGACCCCTACGAGCAGTACTTC
-	-	TRBV21-1	TRBJ2-7	CASSPRPGTGVSYEQYF	TGTGCCAGCAGCCCCCGGCCGGGGACAGGTGTCTCCTACGAGCAGTACTTC
-	-	TRBV27	TRBJ2-1	CASSLSFGSNEQFF	TGTGCCAGCAGTTTATCGTTCGGGAGCAATGAGCAGTTCTTC
-	TRBD1	TRBV6-5	TRBJ1-2	CASRGTGGSGYTF	TGTGCCAGCAGGGGGACAGGGGGCTCTGGCTACACCTTC
-	-	TRBV15	TRBJ1-4	CATSPSQGRTTNEKLFF	TGTGCCACCAGCCCCTCCCAGGGAAGAACAACTAATGAAAAACTGTTTTTT
-	-	TRBV6-1	TRBJ2-3	CASSENPTGQDTQYF	TGTGCCAGCAGTGAAAATCCCACGGGACAAGATACGCAGTATTTT